This T cell receptor beta chain was documented in a study of blood T cells in healthy people across ages. The study recruited healthy Caucasian donors from Russia who were aged about 6 to 95. A second PCR, run for roughly 7 to 12 cycles, used a sample-barcoded 5' primer plus a J-beta primer mix. MiXCR, run by TCRdb on the 5' RACE reads, gives a single entry per CDR3 protein. Among over 750,000 distinct CDR3 sequences, approximately 25% were seen once, and the ten largest hold roughly 9%. This clonotype was found a few times. The V gene's germline CDR1 is MNHEY and CDR2 SVGAGI. The CDR3 is made up of 16 amino acids. The V and J ends lost 1 base and 6 bases, in that order; junction bases with no gene match: 8. This same sample was also part of a study on T cells of mothers and their children. From that paper: Healthy Caucasian mothers, a few in number, and their six children were the donors. Reads obtained per mother exceeded 9.5 million TCR beta CDR3 reads, with roughly 3 million obtained per child. Related mother-child pairs showed slightly, non-significantly higher overlap than unrelated pairs.

Sample: blood. This receptor was obtained from a boy aged 5-17 years in good health. The V gene is TRBV6-5, the J gene TRBJ2-1; the match to TRBD2 covers 8 bases. In DNA form, the CDR3 reads TGTGCCAGCAGTTACTTCCCGGGAGGGCCGGGCAATGAGCAGTTCTTC. Protein sequence: CASSYFPGGPGNEQFF.